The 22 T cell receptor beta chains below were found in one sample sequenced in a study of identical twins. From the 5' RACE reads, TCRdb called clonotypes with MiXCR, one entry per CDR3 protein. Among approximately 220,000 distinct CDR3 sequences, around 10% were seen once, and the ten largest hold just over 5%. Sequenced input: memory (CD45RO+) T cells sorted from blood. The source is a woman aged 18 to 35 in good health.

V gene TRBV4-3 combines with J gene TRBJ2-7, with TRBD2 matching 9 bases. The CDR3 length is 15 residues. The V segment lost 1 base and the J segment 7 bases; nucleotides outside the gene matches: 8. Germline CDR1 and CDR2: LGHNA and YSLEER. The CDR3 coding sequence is TGCGCCAGCAGCCAAGCCCAGCGGGAGGTGGGGGAGCAGTACTTC. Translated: CASSQAQREVGEQYF.

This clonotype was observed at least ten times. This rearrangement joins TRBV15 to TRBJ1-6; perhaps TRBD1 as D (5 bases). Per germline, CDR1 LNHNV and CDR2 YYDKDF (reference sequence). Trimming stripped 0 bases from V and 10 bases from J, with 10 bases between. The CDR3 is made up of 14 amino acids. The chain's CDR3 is CATSRDRGSSPLHF. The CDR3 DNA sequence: TGTGCCACCAGCAGAGATCGGGGGAGCTCACCCCTCCACTTT.

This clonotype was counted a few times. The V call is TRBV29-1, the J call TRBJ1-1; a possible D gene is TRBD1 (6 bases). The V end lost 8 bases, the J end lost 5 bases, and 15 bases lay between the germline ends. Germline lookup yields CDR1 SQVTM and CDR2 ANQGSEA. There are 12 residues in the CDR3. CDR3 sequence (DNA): TGCAGCTTTAGGCAGGGGCGGACTGAAGCTTTCTTT. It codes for CSFRQGRTEAFF. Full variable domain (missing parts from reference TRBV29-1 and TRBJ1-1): SAVISQKPSRDICQRGTSLTIQCQVDSQVTMMFWYRQQPGQSLTLIATANQGSEATYESGFVIDKFPISRPNLTFSTLTVSNMSPEDSSIYLCSFRQGRTEAFFGQGTRLTVV.

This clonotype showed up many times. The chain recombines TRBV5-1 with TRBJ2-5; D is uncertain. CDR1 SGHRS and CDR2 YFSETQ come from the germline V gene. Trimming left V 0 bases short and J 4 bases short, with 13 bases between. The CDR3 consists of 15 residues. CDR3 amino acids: CASSLEAPWRETQYF. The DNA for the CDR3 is TGCGCCAGCAGCTTGGAAGCGCCCTGGCGAGAGACCCAGTACTTC.

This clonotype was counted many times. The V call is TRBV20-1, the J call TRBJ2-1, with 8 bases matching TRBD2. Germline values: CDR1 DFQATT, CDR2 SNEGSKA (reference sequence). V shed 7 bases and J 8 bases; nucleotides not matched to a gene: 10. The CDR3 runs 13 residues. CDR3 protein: CSVQLAEWDEQFF. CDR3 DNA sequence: TGCAGTGTGCAACTAGCGGAGTGGGATGAGCAGTTCTTC.

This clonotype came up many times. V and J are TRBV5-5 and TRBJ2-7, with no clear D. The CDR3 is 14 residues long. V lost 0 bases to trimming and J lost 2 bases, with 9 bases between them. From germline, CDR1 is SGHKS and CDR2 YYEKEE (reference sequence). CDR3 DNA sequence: TGTGCCAGCAGCTTGGCCATTGGGGCCTACGAGCAGTACTTC. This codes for CASSLAIGAYEQYF.

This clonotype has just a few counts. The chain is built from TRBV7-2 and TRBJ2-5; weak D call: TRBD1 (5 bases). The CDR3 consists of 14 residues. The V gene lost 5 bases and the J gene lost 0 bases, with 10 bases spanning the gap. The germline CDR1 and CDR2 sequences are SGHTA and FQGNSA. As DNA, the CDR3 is TGTGCCAGCAGCCCCGACAGATACCAAGAGACCCAGTACTTC. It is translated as CASSPDRYQETQYF. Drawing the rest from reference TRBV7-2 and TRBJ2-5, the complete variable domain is GAGVSQSPSNKVTEKGKDVELRCDPISGHTALYWYRQSLGQGLEFLIYFQGNSAPDKSGLPSDRFSAERTGGSVSTLTIQRTQQEDSAVYLCASSPDRYQETQYFGPGTRLLVL.

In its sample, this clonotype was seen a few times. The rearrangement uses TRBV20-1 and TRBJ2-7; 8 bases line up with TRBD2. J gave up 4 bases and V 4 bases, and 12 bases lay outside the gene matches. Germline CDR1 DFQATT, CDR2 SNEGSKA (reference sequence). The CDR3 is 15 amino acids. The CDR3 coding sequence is TGCAGTGCTAATCCTCCTCTTGGCGGGAGGTACGAGCAGTACTTC. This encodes CSANPPLGGRYEQYF.

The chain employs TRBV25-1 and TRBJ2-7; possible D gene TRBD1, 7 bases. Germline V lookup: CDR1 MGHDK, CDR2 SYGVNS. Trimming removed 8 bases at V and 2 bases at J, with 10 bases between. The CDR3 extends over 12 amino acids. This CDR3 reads CASARGAYEQYF. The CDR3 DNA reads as TGTGCCAGCGCCAGGGGGGCCTACGAGCAGTACTTC.

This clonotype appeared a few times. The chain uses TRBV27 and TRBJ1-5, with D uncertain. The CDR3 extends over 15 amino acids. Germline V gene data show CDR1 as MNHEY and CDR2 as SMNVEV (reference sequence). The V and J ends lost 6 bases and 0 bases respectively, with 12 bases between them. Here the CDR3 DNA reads TGTGCCAGCAGCCAGAACGGGGATAGCAATCAGCCCCAGCATTTT. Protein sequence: CASSQNGDSNQPQHF.

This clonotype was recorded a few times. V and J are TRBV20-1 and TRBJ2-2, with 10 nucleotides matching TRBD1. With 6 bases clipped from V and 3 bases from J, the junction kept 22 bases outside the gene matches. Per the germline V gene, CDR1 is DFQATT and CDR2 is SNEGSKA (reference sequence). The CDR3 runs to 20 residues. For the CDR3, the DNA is TGCAGTGCCATCGGGGGGCTCCCAACAGGGGACAGGGGTTACACCGGGGAGCTGTTTTTT. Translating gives CSAIGGLPTGDRGYTGELFF.

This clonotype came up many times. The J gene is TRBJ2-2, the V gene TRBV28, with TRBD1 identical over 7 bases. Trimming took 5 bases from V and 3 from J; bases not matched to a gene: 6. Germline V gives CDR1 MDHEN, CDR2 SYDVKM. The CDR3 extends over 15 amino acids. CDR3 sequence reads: CASSPIDRDTGELFF. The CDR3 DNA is TGTGCCAGCAGTCCTATAGACAGGGACACCGGGGAGCTGTTTTTT.

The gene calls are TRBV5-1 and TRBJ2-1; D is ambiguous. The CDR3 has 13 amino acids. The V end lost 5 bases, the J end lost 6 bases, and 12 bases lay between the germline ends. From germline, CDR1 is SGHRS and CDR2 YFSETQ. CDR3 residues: CASRRDGSNEQFF. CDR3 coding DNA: TGCGCCAGCAGACGAGACGGTTCCAATGAGCAGTTCTTC.

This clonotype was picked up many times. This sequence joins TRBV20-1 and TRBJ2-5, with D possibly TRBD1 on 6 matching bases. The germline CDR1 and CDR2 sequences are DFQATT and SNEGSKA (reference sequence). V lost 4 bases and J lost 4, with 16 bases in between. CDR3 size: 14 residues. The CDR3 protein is CSANIQGTGETQYF. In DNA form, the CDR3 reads TGCAGTGCTAACATACAGGGAACGGGAGAGACCCAGTACTTC.

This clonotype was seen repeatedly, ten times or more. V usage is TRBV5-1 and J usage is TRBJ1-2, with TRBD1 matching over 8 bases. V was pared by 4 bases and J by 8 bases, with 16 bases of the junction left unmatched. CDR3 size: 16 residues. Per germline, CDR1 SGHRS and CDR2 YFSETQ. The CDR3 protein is CASSPTPRTGIKGYTF. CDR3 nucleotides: TGCGCCAGCAGCCCCACGCCCCGGACAGGGATAAAAGGCTACACCTTC. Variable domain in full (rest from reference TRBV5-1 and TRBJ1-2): KAGVTQTPRYLIKTRGQQVTLSCSPISGHRSVSWYQQTPGQGLQFLFEYFSETQRNKGNFPGRFSGRQFSNSRSEMNVSTLELGDSALYLCASSPTPRTGIKGYTFGSGTRLTVV.

The CDR3 DNA reads as TGTGCCAGCAGCACAGGACAGGGGCGTAATGGCTACACCTTC. Encoded protein: CASSTGQGRNGYTF. This rearrangement joins TRBV5-6 to TRBJ1-2; TRBD1 matches at 9 bases. The V and J ends lost 4 bases and 6 bases, in that order; junction bases with no gene match: 7. Germline V gene lookup returns CDR1 SGHDT and CDR2 YYEEEE. This CDR3 contains 14 residues. The complete variable domain, with remaining parts taken from reference TRBV5-6 and TRBJ1-2, reads DAGVTQSPTHLIKTRGQQVTLRCSPKSGHDTVSWYQQALGQGPQFIFQYYEEEERQRGNFPDRFSGHQFPNYSSELNVNALLLGDSALYLCASSTGQGRNGYTFGSGTRLTVV.

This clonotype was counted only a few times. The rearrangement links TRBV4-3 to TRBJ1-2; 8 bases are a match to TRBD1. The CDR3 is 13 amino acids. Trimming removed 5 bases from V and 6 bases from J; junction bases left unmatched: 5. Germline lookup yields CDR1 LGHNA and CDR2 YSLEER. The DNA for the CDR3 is TGCGCCAGCAGCAGACCAGGGGGCCATGGCTACACCTTC. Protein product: CASSRPGGHGYTF.

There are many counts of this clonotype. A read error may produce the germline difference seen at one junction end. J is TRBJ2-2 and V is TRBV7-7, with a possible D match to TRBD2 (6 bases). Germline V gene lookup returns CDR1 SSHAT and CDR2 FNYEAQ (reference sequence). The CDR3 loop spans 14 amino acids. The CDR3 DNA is TGTGCTAGCAGCCTGACTAGTAACACCGGGGAGCTGTTTTTT. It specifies CASSLTSNTGELFF.

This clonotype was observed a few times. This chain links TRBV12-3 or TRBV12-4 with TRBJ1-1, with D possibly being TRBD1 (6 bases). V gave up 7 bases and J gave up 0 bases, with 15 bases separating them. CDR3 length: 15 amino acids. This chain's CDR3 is CASTSEQGMNTEAFF. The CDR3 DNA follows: TGTGCCAGCACTTCAGAACAGGGCATGAACACTGAAGCTTTCTTT.

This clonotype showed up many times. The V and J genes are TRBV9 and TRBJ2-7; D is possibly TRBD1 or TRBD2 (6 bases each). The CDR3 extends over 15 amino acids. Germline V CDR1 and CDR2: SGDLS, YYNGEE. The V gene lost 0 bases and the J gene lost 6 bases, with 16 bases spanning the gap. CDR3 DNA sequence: TGTGCCAGCAGCGTAGACCCCGGAGGGGGTCGCGAGCAGTACTTC. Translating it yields CASSVDPGGGREQYF.

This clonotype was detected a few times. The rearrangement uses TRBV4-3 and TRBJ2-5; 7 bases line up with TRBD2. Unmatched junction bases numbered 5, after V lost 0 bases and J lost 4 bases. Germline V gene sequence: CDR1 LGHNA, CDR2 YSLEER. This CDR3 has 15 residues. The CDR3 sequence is CASSQDGGGGETQYF. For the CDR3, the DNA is TGCGCCAGCAGCCAAGACGGCGGCGGGGGAGAGACCCAGTACTTC.

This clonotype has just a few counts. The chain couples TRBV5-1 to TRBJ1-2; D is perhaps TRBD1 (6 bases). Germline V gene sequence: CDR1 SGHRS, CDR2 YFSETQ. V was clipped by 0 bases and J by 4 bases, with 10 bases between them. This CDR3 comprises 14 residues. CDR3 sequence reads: CASSLGEQGYGYTF. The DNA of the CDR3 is TGCGCCAGCAGCTTGGGGGAACAGGGCTATGGCTACACCTTC.